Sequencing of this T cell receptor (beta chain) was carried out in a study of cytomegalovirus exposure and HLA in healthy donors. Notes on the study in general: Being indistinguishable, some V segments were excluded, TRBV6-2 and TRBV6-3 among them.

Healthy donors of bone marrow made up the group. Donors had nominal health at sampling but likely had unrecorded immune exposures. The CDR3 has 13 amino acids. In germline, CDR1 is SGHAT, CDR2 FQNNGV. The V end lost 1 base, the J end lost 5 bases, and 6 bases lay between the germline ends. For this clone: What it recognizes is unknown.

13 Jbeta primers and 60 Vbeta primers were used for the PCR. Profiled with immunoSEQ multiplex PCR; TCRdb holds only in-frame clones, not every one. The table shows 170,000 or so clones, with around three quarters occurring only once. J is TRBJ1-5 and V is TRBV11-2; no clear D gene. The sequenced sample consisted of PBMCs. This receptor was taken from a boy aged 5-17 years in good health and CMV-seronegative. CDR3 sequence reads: CASSLGAHQPQHF. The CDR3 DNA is TGTGCCAGCAGCTTAGGGGCCCATCAGCCCCAGCATTTT.